Following are 7 T cell receptor beta chains from one sample sequenced in a study of T cells in Graves' hyperthyroidism and ophthalmopathy. RNA transcripts yielded amplified TCR beta CDR3 regions. Carried out on the TCR CDR3, a first-round RT-PCR used the HTBI primer set. Each CDR3 protein is one row after TCRdb ran MiXCR on the multiplex PCR reads. The data show about half a million distinct CDR3 sequences, approximately 20% seen once. What was sequenced was blood. Receptor source: a middle-aged man with Graves' ophthalmopathy.

This rearrangement joins TRBV9 to TRBJ2-3, with TRBD2 identical over 7 bases. The germline V gene has CDR1 SGDLS and CDR2 YYNGEE. V shed 0 bases and J 0 bases; nucleotides not matched to a gene: 7. This CDR3 has 17 residues. The CDR3 is CASSVAHGEGSTDTQYF. The CDR3 nucleotides read TGTGCCAGCAGCGTAGCTCACGGGGAGGGGAGCACAGATACGCAGTATTTT. The variable domain in full, completed from reference TRBV9 and TRBJ2-3, reads DSGVTQTPKHLITATGQRVTLRCSPRSGDLSVYWYQQSLDQGLQFLIQYYNGEERAKGNILERFSAQQFPDLHSELNLSSLELGDSALYFCASSVAHGEGSTDTQYFGPGTRLTVL.

This clonotype was observed a handful of times. The V gene is TRBV5-1, the J gene TRBJ1-6; no firm D call. Per the germline V gene, CDR1 is SGHRS and CDR2 is YFSETQ. Trimming took 8 bases from V and 7 from J, leaving 16 bases between them. This CDR3 has 14 amino acids. CDR3 in DNA: TGCGCCAGGGGCCGGGGAGGGTGGAATTCACCCCTCCACTTT. Protein sequence: CARGRGGWNSPLHF. The full variable domain, with the rest looked up from reference TRBV5-1 and TRBJ1-6, is KAGVTQTPRYLIKTRGQQVTLSCSPISGHRSVSWYQQTPGQGLQFLFEYFSETQRNKGNFPGRFSGRQFSNSRSEMNVSTLELGDSALYLCARGRGGWNSPLHFGNGTRLTVT.

This clonotype appeared many times. The J gene is TRBJ1-2, the V gene TRBV6-1; the D is unclear. Germline V gives CDR1 MNHNS, CDR2 SASEGT. V was clipped by 5 bases and J by 8 bases, with 12 bases between them. This CDR3 spans 12 amino acids. The DNA of the CDR3 is TGTGCCAGCAGTTGGGGTACAACGGGCTACACCTTC. This sequence encodes CASSWGTTGYTF.

This clonotype has ten or more counts. This rearrangement joins TRBV11-3 to TRBJ2-1; D might be TRBD1 or TRBD2, each matching 6 bases. Germline V lookup: CDR1 SGHNT, CDR2 YENEEA. The CDR3 sequence is 17 residues long. Trimming took off 4 bases at V and 4 bases at J, with 20 bases between the two ends. CDR3 region: CASSSGEGGTSYNEQFF. DNA of the CDR3: TGTGCCAGCAGCTCCGGCGAAGGGGGGACTTCTTACAATGAGCAGTTCTTC.

There are a few counts of this clonotype. The chain joins TRBV24-1 to TRBJ2-7; possibly TRBD2 for D (5 bases). Germline V gene data show CDR1 as KGHDR and CDR2 as SFDVKD. The CDR3 sequence is 13 residues long. Trimming took 3 bases from V and 8 from J, leaving 13 bases between them. This chain's CDR3 is CATSDLYTRKQYF. CDR3 DNA sequence: TGTGCCACCAGTGATCTCTACACTAGGAAGCAGTACTTC.

The chain uses TRBV2 and TRBJ1-5; D ambiguous. The V end lost 5 bases, the J end lost 4 bases, and 15 bases lay between the germline ends. This CDR3 is 15 amino acids long. Looked up from germline, CDR1 is SNHLY and CDR2 is FYNNEI. The CDR3 nucleotides read TGTGCCAGCAGTAGGGATATCGGGGAGAATCAGCCCCAGCATTTT. Translating it yields CASSRDIGENQPQHF.

This clonotype was counted only a few times. The chain couples TRBV5-1 to TRBJ2-2, with TRBD2 as a possible D gene (6 bases). V lost 3 bases and J lost 6, with 15 bases in between. The CDR3 spans 15 residues. Per the germline V gene, CDR1 is SGHRS and CDR2 is YFSETQ. CDR3 amino acids: CASSSSASGSGELFF. The DNA for the CDR3 is TGCGCCAGCAGCTCTAGCGCTTCGGGTTCCGGGGAGCTGTTTTTT.